Presented here are 19 T cell receptor beta chains from one specimen sequenced in a study of CD8+ T cells in alopecia areata. The treatment is: oral pan-JAK inhibitor, 5-10 mg twice daily. After isolation, RNA underwent reverse transcription to generate cDNA as the sequencing template. Assay: immunoSEQ multiplex PCR; the TCRdb copy retains only in-frame clones and omits some. The sample has about 270,000 clones; 60% are singletons. The sample consisted of CD4+ T cells sorted from blood, taken around week 54, from a patient treated with tofacitinib. These receptors were obtained from a human donor with alopecia areata.

This clone was observed a single time. The rearrangement links TRBV29-1 to TRBJ2-7; D unresolved. Germline V gene lookup returns CDR1 SQVTM and CDR2 ANQGSEA. Between the trimmed V and J ends, which lost 6 bases and 0 bases, there was a span of 9 bases. This CDR3 contains 12 residues. CDR3 sequence reads: CSVARSSYEQYF. CDR3 nucleotide sequence: TGCAGCGTGGCCCGCAGCTCCTACGAGCAGTACTTC.

This sequence joins TRBV4-2 and TRBJ2-7; D may be TRBD1 (5 bases). V was trimmed by 3 bases and J by 6 bases, leaving 12 bases between them. Germline V gives CDR1 LGHNA, CDR2 YNFKEQ. The CDR3 length is 13 residues. CDR3: CASSHPQGREQYF. The DNA of the CDR3 is TGTGCCAGCAGCCACCCCCAGGGCCGCGAGCAGTACTTC.

This chain uses TRBV7-8 with TRBJ2-3; D might be TRBD1 (5 bases). This CDR3 has 13 residues. Trimming took off 5 bases at V and 1 base at J, with 7 bases between the two ends. Germline lookup yields CDR1 SGHVS and CDR2 FQNEAQ. The CDR3 DNA sequence: TGTGCCAGCAGCAAAGGGGGCACAGATACGCAGTATTTT. Protein: CASSKGGTDTQYF.

The chain carries TRBV15 and TRBJ2-4; TRBD2 might be the D (5 bases). This CDR3 spans 13 amino acids. The germline V gene encodes CDR1 LNHNV and CDR2 YYDKDF (reference sequence). Trimming stripped 8 bases from V and 7 bases from J, with 15 bases between. CDR3 residues: CATGLRVSNIQYF. DNA of the CDR3: TGTGCCACCGGACTGCGGGTTTCGAACATTCAGTACTTC.

The V call is TRBV11-2, the J call TRBJ2-4; D ambiguous. The CDR3 loop spans 12 amino acids. Trimming removed 5 bases at V and 8 bases at J, with 10 bases between. Germline V gene sequence: CDR1 SGHAT, CDR2 FQNNGV. The CDR3 nucleotides read TGTGCCAGCAGCCCCCATTGGTACATTCAGTACTTC. This codes for CASSPHWYIQYF. The full variable domain, with the rest looked up from reference TRBV11-2 and TRBJ2-4, is EAGVAQSPRYKIIEKRQSVAFWCNPISGHATLYWYQQILGQGPKLLIQFQNNGVVDDSQLPKDRFSAERLKGVDSTLKIQPAKLEDSAVYLCASSPHWYIQYFGAGTRLSVL.

V is TRBV16 and J is TRBJ1-6, with TRBD1 identical over 8 bases. This CDR3 spans 14 amino acids. Germline V lookup: CDR1 KGHSY, CDR2 FQNENV. The V segment lost 4 bases and the J segment 7 bases; nucleotides outside the gene matches: 3. The CDR3 sequence is CASSRGQANSPLHF. CDR3 coding DNA: TGTGCCAGCAGCCGGGGACAGGCGAATTCACCCCTCCACTTT.

Here the CDR3 DNA reads TGTGCCAGCAGCCCATTGGGGGACAGTGTATACGAGCAGTACTTC. It encodes CASSPLGDSVYEQYF. The chain is built from TRBV4-2 and TRBJ2-7; TRBD1 agrees at 7 bases. Looked up from germline, CDR1 is LGHNA and CDR2 is YNFKEQ. With V trimmed by 4 bases and J by 4 bases, 10 bases remained unmatched. This CDR3 has 15 residues.

The chain uses TRBV5-1 and TRBJ1-1; TRBD1 is a possible D gene (6 bases). Germline lookup yields CDR1 SGHRS and CDR2 YFSETQ. V dropped 0 bases and J dropped 4 bases, with 10 bases sitting between them. The CDR3 totals 14 residues. Here the CDR3 DNA reads TGCGCCAGCAGCTTGGACAGGGATCCCACTGAAGCTTTCTTT. This translates into CASSLDRDPTEAFF.

The V gene is TRBV29-1, the J gene TRBJ2-2; D not resolved. Trimming took off 6 bases at V and 6 bases at J, with 11 bases between the two ends. From germline, CDR1 is SQVTM and CDR2 ANQGSEA. This CDR3 contains 12 residues. The CDR3 loop reads CSVLWTAGELFF. CDR3 sequence (DNA): TGCAGCGTCCTATGGACGGCCGGGGAGCTGTTTTTT.

This sequence joins TRBV29-1 and TRBJ1-1; D gene ambiguous. V was trimmed by 2 bases and J by 1 base, leaving 11 bases between them. This CDR3 region has 14 residues. Per germline, CDR1 SQVTM and CDR2 ANQGSEA. This chain's CDR3 is CSVEPRTANTEAFF. As DNA, the CDR3 is TGCAGCGTTGAACCACGGACGGCGAACACTGAAGCTTTCTTT.

The genes are TRBV7-8 and TRBJ1-2, with a tentative D call TRBD1 (5 bases). CDR1 is SGHVS, CDR2 FQNEAQ, per germline. This CDR3 is built from 13 residues. Trimming removed 2 bases at V and 4 bases at J, with 8 bases between. Written as DNA, the CDR3 is TGTGCCAGCAGCTTATCAGGGCTCTATGGCTACACCTTC. It yields the protein CASSLSGLYGYTF.

The genes are TRBV11-2 and TRBJ1-5, with TRBD1 identical over 8 bases. Germline V gene data show CDR1 as SGHAT and CDR2 as FQNNGV. The V and J ends lost 2 bases and 6 bases, in that order; junction bases with no gene match: 6. The CDR3 totals 15 residues. The CDR3 bases are TGTGCCAGCAGCTTAACGTCAGGGGGCGGTCAGCCCCAGCATTTT. As protein: CASSLTSGGGQPQHF.

The chain joins TRBV6-5 to TRBJ2-7, with D possibly matching TRBD2 (5 bases). Germline CDR1 is MNHEY and CDR2 is SVGAGI. Trimming removed 6 bases from V and 5 bases from J, with 8 bases in between. The CDR3 sequence is 11 residues long. In DNA form, the CDR3 reads TGTGCCAGCAGCCCGGAGGACGAGCAGTACTTC. Its protein is CASSPEDEQYF.

V usage is TRBV30 and J usage is TRBJ2-7; 7 positions match TRBD1. CDR3 length equals 11 residues. Germline values: CDR1 GTSNPN, CDR2 SVGIG (reference sequence). The V and J ends lost 8 bases and 3 bases, in that order; junction bases with no gene match: 4. The CDR3 nucleotides read TGTGCCCGACAGGGTGGCTACGAGCAGTACTTC. It translates to CARQGGYEQYF.

This chain connects TRBV5-6 to TRBJ1-2, with a possible D match to TRBD1 (6 bases). The CDR3 is 15 amino acids. The germline V gene encodes CDR1 SGHDT and CDR2 YYEEEE. The germline V and J ends were trimmed by 2 bases and 10 bases, with 21 bases remaining between them. In DNA, the CDR3 is TGTGCCAGCAGCTTCAGGACAGCCCAGTTACAATCCTACACCTTC. Protein sequence: CASSFRTAQLQSYTF.

The chain couples TRBV30 to TRBJ2-3; 12 bases map to TRBD2. The ends lost 1 base at V and 5 bases at J; junction bases unmatched: 4. This CDR3 is 15 amino acids long. Germline V lookup: CDR1 GTSNPN, CDR2 SVGIG (reference sequence). The CDR3 is CAWSASLAGGDTQYF. The CDR3 region has the DNA TGTGCCTGGAGTGCCTCACTAGCGGGGGGAGATACGCAGTATTTT.

Only a few counts were recorded for this clone. V gene TRBV23-1 combines with J gene TRBJ1-4; D may be TRBD1 (6 bases). TRBV23-1 is an ORF; its function is uncertain. The CDR3 has 14 amino acids. V lost 4 bases, J lost 7 bases, and 13 bases lay in between. CDR3 sequence (DNA): TGCGCCAGCAGTCCGAGGGGGGGCGGTGAAAAACTGTTTTTT. It is translated as CASSPRGGGEKLFF.

The chain couples TRBV7-9 to TRBJ1-2; 10 bases align to TRBD1. Losses at the gene ends were 5 bases for V and 2 bases for J; bases not matched to a gene: 5. The CDR3 has 15 amino acids. The germline CDR1 and CDR2 sequences are SEHNR and FQNEAQ (reference sequence). The CDR3 loop reads CASSPDRGQNYGYTF. The DNA of the CDR3 is TGTGCCAGCAGCCCCGACAGGGGGCAAAACTATGGCTACACCTTC.

This clone has just a few counts. The V and J genes are TRBV19 and TRBJ2-1; no clear D gene. CDR3 length: 14 amino acids. CDR1 and CDR2 from the germline V gene are LNHDA and SQIVND (reference sequence). V was pared by 6 bases and J by 7 bases, with 16 bases between. The CDR3 region is CASSPSGMGNEQFF. CDR3 in DNA: TGTGCCAGTAGCCCCTCTGGAATGGGGAATGAGCAGTTCTTC.